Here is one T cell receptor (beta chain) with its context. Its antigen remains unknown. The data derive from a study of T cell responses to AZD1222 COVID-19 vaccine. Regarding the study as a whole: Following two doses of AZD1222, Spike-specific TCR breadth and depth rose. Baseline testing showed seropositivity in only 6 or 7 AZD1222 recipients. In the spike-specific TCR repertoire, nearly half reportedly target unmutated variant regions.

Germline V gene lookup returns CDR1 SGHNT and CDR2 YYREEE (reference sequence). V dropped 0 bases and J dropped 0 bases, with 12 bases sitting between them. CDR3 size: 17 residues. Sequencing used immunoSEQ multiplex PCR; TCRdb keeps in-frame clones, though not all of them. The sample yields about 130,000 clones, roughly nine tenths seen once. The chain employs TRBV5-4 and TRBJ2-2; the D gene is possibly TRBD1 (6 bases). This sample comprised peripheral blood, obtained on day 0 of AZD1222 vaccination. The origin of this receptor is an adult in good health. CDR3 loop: CASSLDPGHSNTGELFF. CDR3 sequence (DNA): TGTGCCAGCAGCTTGGACCCGGGACACTCGAACACCGGGGAGCTGTTTTTT.